These 9 T cell receptor beta chains came from one sample sequenced in a study of monozygotic twins with inflammatory bowel disease. For each CDR3 protein, TCRdb gives one entry from its re-call of the 5' RACE reads, without DNA. Its table lists 400,000 to 500,000 distinct CDR3 sequences. Sequencing was performed on blood. These receptors were obtained from a human donor with ulcerative colitis or Crohn's disease, or a healthy co-twin of an affected twin (not recorded which).

The chain recombines TRBV19 with TRBJ1-5; TCRdb lists TRBD1, though no DNA is available to test this call. The germline gives CDR1 LNHDA, CDR2 SQIVND (reference sequence). The CDR3 consists of 14 residues. CDR3 amino acids: CASSIYARDQPQHF.

V usage is TRBV5-6 and J usage is TRBJ2-6. The CDR3 is 16 residues long. In germline, CDR1 is SGHDT, CDR2 YYEEEE. This CDR3 is CASSPRRFSGANVLTF.

The gene calls are TRBV11-2 and TRBJ2-3. From germline, CDR1 is SGHAT and CDR2 FQNNGV. The length of the CDR3 is 16 residues. CDR3 loop: CTSSLRLMGSRDTQYF.

This chain links TRBV4-1 with TRBJ1-1. In germline, CDR1 is MGHRA, CDR2 YSYEKL. This CDR3 has 12 amino acids. CDR3 sequence reads: CASSTRDTEAFF.

The chain is built from TRBV29-1 and TRBJ2-3; TCRdb's assignment of TRBD2 cannot be checked, as there is no DNA. The CDR3 extends over 14 amino acids. Per the germline V gene, CDR1 is SQVTM and CDR2 is ANQGSEA. The CDR3 loop reads CSARMTSGTDTQYF.

The rearrangement uses TRBV27 and TRBJ1-5; absent DNA, TCRdb's TRBD1 call cannot be checked. Germline V gene sequence: CDR1 MNHEY, CDR2 SMNVEV (reference sequence). The CDR3 sequence is 19 residues long. CDR3 sequence: CASSFVIRDGPFSNQPQHF.

The chain uses TRBV7-6 and TRBJ2-3; TCRdb proposes TRBD1, but this gene call is untestable without DNA. CDR3 length: 17 residues. CDR1 is SGHVS, CDR2 FNYEAQ, per germline. Here the CDR3 reads CASSLRPGGQGRDTQYF.

CDR3 sequence: CSARDRYRPNTEAFF. V and J are TRBV20-1 and TRBJ1-1. The CDR3 runs to 15 residues. Germline-derived CDR1 and CDR2 are DFQATT and SNEGSKA (reference sequence).

The CDR3 spells CAISDVKAYGYTF. The V gene is TRBV10-3, the J gene TRBJ1-2. Germline assignment: CDR1 ENHRY and CDR2 SYGVKD. The CDR3 contains 13 residues.